This T cell receptor (beta chain) was identified in a study of blood T cell repertoires in COVID-19. Study summary: Samples representing acute and convalescent COVID-19 were sourced from the United States, Italy and Spain. From T cells, B-cell-depleted T cells, or PBMCs came the material, which was cDNA or gDNA.

Per the authors' pipeline: The authors estimated nucleated cell counts from reference gene primer amplification. Clones were read by immunoSEQ multiplex PCR, and TCRdb kept only the in-frame ones, dropping some. V and J calls plus clone size are reproduced from that table; the DNA served to infer D and trimming. In the table there are some 250,000 clones, 80% to 85% of which are singletons. The sequence derives from a woman aged 18-29 years with acute or convalescent COVID-19. Sequencing was carried out using peripheral blood.

The CDR3 is CASSLREEGYEQYF. In DNA, the CDR3 is TGCGCCAGCAGCTTGCGCGAGGAGGGATACGAGCAGTACTTC. This chain joins TRBV5-1 and TRBJ2-7; possibly TRBD2 for D (6 bases). Germline CDR1 SGHRS, CDR2 YFSETQ. The CDR3 totals 14 residues. Deletions cut 1 base from V and 4 bases from J, with 12 bases between.